These T cell receptor beta chains were read from a single sample in a study of blood T cell repertoires in COVID-19. Here immunoSEQ multiplex PCR was the method, and the copy in TCRdb shows in-frame clones only, minus some. This sample has about 220,000 clones, with around 83% found just once. Sample: PBMCs or T cells enriched from blood (not recorded which). These receptors were obtained from a woman in her thirties or forties who had recovered from COVID-19. Both conserved end residues are part of each CDR3. The D gene is left open where the match is weak. Size values are once, few and many counts, or a class for expanded clones, and some rows have none.

J: TRBJ2-5
V: TRBV5-1
D: TRBD1
size: few
CDR3: CASGTGDQETQYF
DNA: TGCGCCAGCGGAACAGGGGACCAAGAGACCCAGTACTTC

J: TRBJ2-7
V: TRBV5-1
D: TRBD1
size: .
CDR3: CASSKGQSYEQYF
DNA: TGCGCCAGCAGCAAGGGACAGTCCTACGAGCAGTACTTC

J: TRBJ1-5
V: TRBV2
D: .
size: .
CDR3: CASSAGVSNQPQHF
DNA: TGTGCCAGCAGTGCAGGGGTTAGCAATCAGCCCCAGCATTTT

J: TRBJ1-1
V: TRBV7-2
D: .
size: .
CDR3: CASRKYDKNTEAFF
DNA: TGTGCCAGCAGGAAGTACGACAAGAACACTGAAGCTTTCTTT

J: TRBJ2-5
V: TRBV29-1
D: TRBD2
size: .
CDR3: CSVRDYLQETQYF
DNA: TGCAGCGTACGGGACTACCTCCAAGAGACCCAGTACTTC

J: TRBJ1-5
V: TRBV11-2
D: TRBD1
size: .
CDR3: CASSWDSRSRPQHF
DNA: TGTGCCAGCAGCTGGGACAGCAGGTCCAGGCCCCAGCATTTT

J: TRBJ2-2
V: TRBV28
D: .
size: .
CDR3: CASRPGEAGNTGELFF
DNA: TGTGCCAGTCGCCCGGGCGAGGCGGGGAACACCGGGGAGCTGTTTTTT

J: TRBJ2-7
V: TRBV4-1
D: .
size: .
CDR3: CASSQDRLFYEQYF
DNA: TGCGCCAGCAGCCAAGATCGACTTTTCTACGAGCAGTACTTC

J: TRBJ1-5
V: TRBV28
D: TRBD1
size: .
CDR3: CASSGQGLGNQPQHF
DNA: TGTGCCAGCAGTGGACAGGGGCTGGGCAATCAGCCCCAGCATTTT

J: TRBJ2-1
V: TRBV2
D: TRBD2
size: many
CDR3: CASSYGLAGQNEQFF
DNA: TGTGCCAGCAGTTACGGACTAGCGGGACAGAATGAGCAGTTCTTC

J: TRBJ2-5
V: TRBV5-1
D: TRBD2
size: .
CDR3: CASSFSGSGKETQYF
DNA: TGCGCCAGCAGCTTCAGCGGGAGCGGGAAAGAGACCCAGTACTTC

J: TRBJ2-3
V: TRBV9
D: .
size: .
CDR3: CASSVDPRDTQYF
DNA: TGTGCCAGCAGCGTCGACCCTAGGGATACGCAGTATTTT

J: TRBJ1-2
V: TRBV12-3/TRBV12-4
D: .
size: .
CDR3: CASSNPGGDGYTF
DNA: TGTGCCAGCAGTAACCCCGGCGGGGATGGCTACACCTTC

J: TRBJ1-2
V: TRBV19
D: .
size: .
CDR3: CASARTASEYGYTF
DNA: TGTGCCAGTGCCCGGACAGCTTCGGAATATGGCTACACCTTC

J: TRBJ1-3
V: TRBV4-1
D: .
size: .
CDR3: CASSVPGRSGNTIYF
DNA: TGCGCCAGCAGCGTACCTGGGCGATCCGGAAACACCATATATTTT

J: TRBJ2-3
V: TRBV2
D: .
size: .
CDR3: CASSERRAGTDTQYF
DNA: TGTGCCAGCAGTGAGAGGCGAGCCGGGACAGATACGCAGTATTTT

J: TRBJ1-5
V: TRBV18
D: TRBD1
size: .
CDR3: CASSPTGTDNQPQHF
DNA: TGTGCCAGCTCACCTACCGGGACAGATAATCAGCCCCAGCATTTT

J: TRBJ2-1
V: TRBV15
D: TRBD2
size: .
CDR3: CATSTRLAGYNEQFF
DNA: TGTGCCACCAGCACCCGACTAGCGGGATACAATGAGCAGTTCTTC

J: TRBJ2-2
V: TRBV10-3
D: .
size: once
CDR3: CAISYTNANTGELFF
DNA: TGTGCCATCAGTTACACGAACGCGAACACCGGGGAGCTGTTTTTT

J: TRBJ1-1
V: TRBV28
D: .
size: .
CDR3: CASSINTEAFF
DNA: TGTGCCAGCAGTATAAACACTGAAGCTTTCTTT

J: TRBJ2-5
V: TRBV7-9
D: TRBD2
size: .
CDR3: CASSPSGRETQYF
DNA: TGTGCCAGCAGCCCTAGCGGGAGAGAGACCCAGTACTTC

J: TRBJ2-3
V: TRBV2
D: .
size: once
CDR3: CASMGETGADTQYF
DNA: TGTGCCAGCATGGGGGAGACGGGGGCAGATACGCAGTATTTT

J: TRBJ2-7
V: TRBV18
D: TRBD2
size: .
CDR3: CASSPPLADSYEQYF
DNA: TGTGCCAGCTCACCGCCCCTAGCGGACTCCTACGAGCAGTACTTC

J: TRBJ2-3
V: TRBV6-5
D: .
size: .
CDR3: CASSFGSTDTQYF
DNA: TGTGCCAGCAGTTTCGGTAGCACAGATACGCAGTATTTT

J: TRBJ2-1
V: TRBV3-1/TRBV3-2
D: .
size: .
CDR3: CASSFWEDNEQFF
DNA: TGTGCCAGCAGTTTTTGGGAGGACAATGAGCAGTTCTTC

J: TRBJ1-2
V: TRBV5-6
D: .
size: .
CDR3: CASSLATGRGYTF
DNA: TGTGCCAGCAGCTTGGCAACAGGGCGGGGCTACACCTTC

J: TRBJ1-2
V: TRBV7-2
D: .
size: .
CDR3: CASSFRGYGYTF
DNA: TGTGCCAGCAGCTTCAGAGGGTATGGCTACACCTTC

J: TRBJ2-3
V: TRBV6-5
D: .
size: .
CDR3: CASSRRTSTDTQYF
DNA: TGTGCCAGCAGTCGGAGGACTAGCACAGATACGCAGTATTTT

J: TRBJ1-4
V: TRBV25-1
D: .
size: .
CDR3: CASSELGTTNEKLFF
DNA: TGTGCCAGCAGTGAATTGGGGACTACTAATGAAAAACTGTTTTTT

J: TRBJ1-4
V: TRBV27
D: TRBD1
size: few
CDR3: CASSKQQGLSEKLFF
DNA: TGTGCCAGCAGTAAACAACAGGGGTTGAGTGAAAAACTGTTTTTT

J: TRBJ1-5
V: TRBV29-1
D: .
size: .
CDR3: CSVEEGIGQPQHF
DNA: TGCAGCGTTGAGGAGGGGATCGGTCAGCCCCAGCATTTT

J: TRBJ1-1
V: TRBV20-1
D: .
size: .
CDR3: CSAPNREGAFF
DNA: TGCAGTGCTCCCAACCGGGAGGGGGCTTTCTTT

J: TRBJ2-5
V: TRBV28
D: .
size: .
CDR3: CASSLGGARQETQYF
DNA: TGTGCCAGCAGTTTAGGGGGGGCTCGCCAAGAGACCCAGTACTTC

J: TRBJ2-5
V: TRBV6-1
D: .
size: once
CDR3: CASSDGGAGETQYF
DNA: TGTGCCAGCAGTGATGGGGGGGCCGGAGAGACCCAGTACTTC

J: TRBJ1-5
V: TRBV6-6
D: .
size: .
CDR3: CASSYRARASNQPQHF
DNA: TGTGCCAGCAGTTACAGAGCCAGGGCTAGCAATCAGCCCCAGCATTTT

J: TRBJ2-7
V: TRBV5-1
D: .
size: .
CDR3: CASSLGSTSVGDEQYF
DNA: TGCGCCAGCAGCTTGGGATCCACTAGTGTTGGGGACGAGCAGTACTTC

J: TRBJ1-1
V: TRBV19
D: .
size: .
CDR3: CASSIWQGRLRSNTEAFF
DNA: TGTGCCAGTAGTATCTGGCAGGGGCGTCTAAGGTCGAACACTGAAGCTTTCTTT